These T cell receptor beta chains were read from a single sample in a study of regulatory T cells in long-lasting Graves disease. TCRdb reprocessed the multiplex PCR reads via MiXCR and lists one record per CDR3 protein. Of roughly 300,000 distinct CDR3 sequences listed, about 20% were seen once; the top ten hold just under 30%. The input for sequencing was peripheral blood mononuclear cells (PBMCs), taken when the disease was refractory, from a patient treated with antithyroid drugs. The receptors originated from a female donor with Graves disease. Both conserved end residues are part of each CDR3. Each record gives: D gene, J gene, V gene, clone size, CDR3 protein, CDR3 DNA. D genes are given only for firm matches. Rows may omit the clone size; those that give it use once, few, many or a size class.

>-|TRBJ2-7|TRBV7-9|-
CASDIGNNYEQYF
TGTGCCAGCGACATAGGGAATAACTACGAGCAGTACTTC
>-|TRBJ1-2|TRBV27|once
CASSLSKEEAYGYTF
TGTGCCAGCAGTTTATCGAAGGAGGAGGCATATGGCTACACCTTC
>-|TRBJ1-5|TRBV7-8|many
CASSRGNRVSNQPQHF
TGTGCCAGCAGCCGTGGGAACAGGGTTAGTAATCAGCCCCAGCATTTT
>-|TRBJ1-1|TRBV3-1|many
CASSQIGDTEAFF
TGTGCCAGCAGCCAAATCGGAGACACTGAAGCTTTCTTT
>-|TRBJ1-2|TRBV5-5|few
CASRWGEVGGYTF
TGTGCCAGCAGGTGGGGTGAAGTTGGTGGCTACACCTTC
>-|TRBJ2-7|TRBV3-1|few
CASSQAGRGVYEQYF
TGTGCCAGCAGCCAAGCCGGGAGAGGGGTATACGAGCAGTACTTC
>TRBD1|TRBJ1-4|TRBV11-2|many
CASSLQGANEKLFF
TGTGCCAGCAGCTTACAGGGGGCTAATGAAAAACTGTTTTTT
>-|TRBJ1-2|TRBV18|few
CASSPEARTIPEGSYTF
TGTGCCAGCTCACCGGAGGCTCGGACAATCCCGGAGGGGAGCTACACCTTC
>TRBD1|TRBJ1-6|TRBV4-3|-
CASSQASGTGANSPLHF
TGCGCCAGCAGCCAAGCCTCCGGGACAGGGGCAAATTCACCCCTCCACTTT
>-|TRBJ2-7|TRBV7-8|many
CASSLHHWDTEQYF
TGTGCCAGCAGCTTACACCACTGGGACACCGAGCAGTACTTC
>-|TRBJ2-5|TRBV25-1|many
CASSRQNGETQYF
TGTGCCAGCAGTCGACAAAACGGGGAGACCCAGTACTTC
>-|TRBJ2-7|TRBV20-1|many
CSASPDPGPYEQYF
TGCAGTGCTAGTCCCGATCCGGGACCCTACGAGCAGTACTTC
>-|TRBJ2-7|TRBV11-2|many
CASSLGDRHEQYF
TGTGCCAGCAGCTTAGGCGATCGGCACGAGCAGTACTTC
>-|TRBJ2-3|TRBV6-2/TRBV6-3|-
CASSYSTPATQYF
TGTGCCAGCAGTTACTCGACGCCAGCTACGCAGTATTTT
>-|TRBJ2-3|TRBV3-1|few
CASSQVGASTDTQYF
TGTGCCAGCAGCCAAGTAGGGGCTAGCACAGATACGCAGTATTTT
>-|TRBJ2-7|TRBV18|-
CASSPLASSPYEQYF
TGTGCCAGCTCACCGCTAGCGTCATCGCCTTACGAGCAGTACTTC
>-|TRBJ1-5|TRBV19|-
CASADKINQPQHF
TGTGCCAGCGCCGACAAGATCAATCAGCCCCAGCATTTT
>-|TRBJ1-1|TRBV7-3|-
CASSVDIDTEAFF
TGTGCCAGCAGCGTTGACATAGACACTGAAGCTTTCTTT
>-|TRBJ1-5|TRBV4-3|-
CASSQDRSGGNQPQRF
TGCGCCAGCAGCCAAGATAGGTCAGGCGGCAATCAGCCCCAGCGTTTT
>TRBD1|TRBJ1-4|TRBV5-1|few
CASSSTGTQEKLFF
TGCGCCAGCAGCTCGACAGGGACGCAAGAAAAACTGTTTTTT
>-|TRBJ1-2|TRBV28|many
CASSFIGAPTNTF
TGTGCCAGCAGTTTTATTGGGGCCCCGACCAACACCTTC
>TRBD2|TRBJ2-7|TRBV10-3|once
CAAGTSGKSYEQYF
TGTGCCGCCGGGACTAGCGGGAAATCATACGAGCAGTACTTC
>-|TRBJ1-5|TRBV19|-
CATLGGYQPQHF
TGTGCCACCCTTGGAGGGTATCAGCCCCAGCATTTT
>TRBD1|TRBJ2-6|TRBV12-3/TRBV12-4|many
CASSTTGLISGANVLTF
TGTGCCAGCAGTACGACAGGGCTTATCTCTGGGGCCAACGTCCTGACTTTC
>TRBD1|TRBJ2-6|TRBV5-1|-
CASSLTTGGGGANVLTF
TGCGCCAGCAGCTTAACGACAGGGGGCGGTGGGGCCAACGTCCTGACTTTC
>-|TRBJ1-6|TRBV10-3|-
CAISQAVGSYNSPLHF
TGTGCCATCAGTCAGGCTGTTGGCTCCTATAATTCACCCCTCCACTTT
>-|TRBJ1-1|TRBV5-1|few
CASRPGKNTEAFF
TGCGCCAGCAGACCCGGGAAGAACACTGAAGCTTTCTTT
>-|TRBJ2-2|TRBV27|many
CASSSGAGELFF
TGTGCCAGCAGTTCAGGGGCCGGGGAGCTGTTTTTT
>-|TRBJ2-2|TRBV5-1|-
CASSFYVVPNTGELFF
TGCGCCAGCAGCTTTTACGTGGTTCCGAACACCGGGGAGCTGTTTTTT
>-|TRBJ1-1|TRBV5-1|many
CASRNRADTEAFF
TGCGCCAGCAGAAACAGGGCGGACACTGAAGCTTTCTTT
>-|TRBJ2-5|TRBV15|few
CATSRDRQTQETQYF
TGTGCCACCAGCAGAGATCGACAGACACAAGAGACCCAGTACTTC
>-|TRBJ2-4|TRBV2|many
CASSGQLSF
TGTGCCAGCAGTGGTCAACTGTCCTTC
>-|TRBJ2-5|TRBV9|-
CASSLLGQLQETQYF
TGTGCCAGCAGCCTGTTGGGACAACTCCAAGAGACCCAGTACTTC
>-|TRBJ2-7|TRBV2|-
CASSVVVASEQYF
TGTGCCAGCAGCGTAGTGGTAGCGTCGGAGCAGTACTTC
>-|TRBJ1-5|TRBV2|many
CASSDQLGSRSQHF
TGTGCCAGCAGTGACCAACTGGGGAGCAGGTCCCAGCATTTT
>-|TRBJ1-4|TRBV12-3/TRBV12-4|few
CASSLALSGIGAEKLFF
TGTGCCAGCAGTTTAGCGCTAAGTGGGATTGGGGCTGAAAAACTGTTTTTT
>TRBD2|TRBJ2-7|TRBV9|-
CASSVRGLAGSEQYF
TGTGCCAGCAGCGTACGGGGACTAGCGGGAAGCGAGCAGTACTTC
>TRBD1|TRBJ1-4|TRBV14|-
CASSRRTGDNEKLFF
TGTGCCAGCAGCCGCAGGACAGGGGATAATGAAAAACTGTTTTTT
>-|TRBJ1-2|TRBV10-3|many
CAISEAWQGTILANYGYTF
TGTGCCATCAGTGAAGCCTGGCAGGGGACAATCTTAGCTAACTATGGCTACACCTTC
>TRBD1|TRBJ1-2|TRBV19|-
CASRPADRESYGYTF
TGTGCCAGTAGACCGGCGGACAGGGAATCCTATGGCTACACCTTC
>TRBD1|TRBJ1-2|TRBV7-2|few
CASSLDLAGGRGYTF
TGTGCCAGCAGCTTAGATCTTGCAGGGGGCAGAGGCTACACCTTC